Presented here are 26 T cell receptor beta chains from one specimen sequenced in a study of T-cell reconstitution after alpha-beta-depleted transplantation in children. Preparing the TCRbeta library involved the use of unique molecular identifiers. MiXCR, run by TCRdb on the PCR reads, gives a single entry per CDR3 protein. Here the sample spans approximately 130,000 distinct CDR3 sequences, 8% to 10% being singletons. The material sequenced was PBMCs, mostly from graft donor cells, taken 180 days after TCRalphabeta/CD19-depleted stem cell transplant. The origin of the receptors is a girl under three years old who had a stem cell transplant for combined immunodeficiency, so the T cells may come from the graft donor.

V is TRBV7-6 and J is TRBJ2-5, with 7 nucleotides matching TRBD1. V was pared by 2 bases and J by 5 bases, with 5 bases of the junction left unmatched. The CDR3 covers 14 residues. Germline V gene lookup returns CDR1 SGHVS and CDR2 FNYEAQ. The CDR3 bases are TGTGCCAGCAGCTTAACTGACAGGGTGGAGACCCAGTACTTC. This codes for CASSLTDRVETQYF.

This clonotype was counted a few times. J is TRBJ2-2 and V is TRBV29-1; 7 nucleotides align to TRBD2. The CDR3 contains 14 residues. CDR1 and CDR2 from the germline V gene are SQVTM and ANQGSEA. Trimming at V came to 2 bases and at J to 3 bases, leaving 3 bases not matched to a gene. The CDR3 DNA sequence: TGCAGCGTTGAATCTAGCGGTTACACCGGGGAGCTGTTTTTT. Its protein product is CSVESSGYTGELFF.

This clonotype was picked up a small number of times. Written as DNA, the CDR3 is TGTGCCAGCAGCTTGATGGGCGGGGCAGCTGGAAACACCATATATTTT. Its translation: CASSLMGGAAGNTIYF. The chain couples TRBV5-6 to TRBJ1-3; tentatively, D is TRBD1 (5 bases). The CDR3 covers 16 residues. Germline V gene lookup returns CDR1 SGHDT and CDR2 YYEEEE. V lost 1 base to trimming and J lost 2 bases, with 13 bases between them. The variable domain in full, with the rest retrieved from reference TRBV5-6 and TRBJ1-3, is DAGVTQSPTHLIKTRGQQVTLRCSPKSGHDTVSWYQQALGQGPQFIFQYYEEEERQRGNFPDRFSGHQFPNYSSELNVNALLLGDSALYLCASSLMGGAAGNTIYFGEGSWLTVV.

The sample holds many counts of this clonotype. The V call is TRBV7-9, the J call TRBJ2-3; 7 bases match TRBD1. The CDR3 has 15 amino acids. V was clipped by 4 bases and J by 5 bases; unmatched bases: 9. Germline CDR1 reads SEHNR; CDR2 reads FQNEAQ (reference sequence). CDR3 region: CASSSHSGGIDTQYF. The CDR3 coding sequence is TGTGCCAGCAGCTCCCACTCAGGGGGAATAGATACGCAGTATTTT.

The J gene is TRBJ2-1, the V gene TRBV5-1; 10 bases agree with TRBD2. With V trimmed by 4 bases and J by 8 bases, 9 bases remained unmatched. Germline-derived CDR1 and CDR2 are SGHRS and YFSETQ. CDR3 size: 15 residues. The CDR3 nucleotides are TGCGCCAGCAGCCGGGAGCGGGGGGGCCGCGATGAGCAGTTCTTC. Its translation is CASSRERGGRDEQFF.

There are many counts of this clonotype. DNA of the CDR3: TGCGCCAGCAGCTTGGAGTCCGTGGCGGGAGGCTCCTACGAGCAGTACTTC. Amino acids: CASSLESVAGGSYEQYF. The J gene is TRBJ2-7, the V gene TRBV5-1; TRBD2 matches at 8 bases. Germline CDR1 reads SGHRS; CDR2 reads YFSETQ. This CDR3 spans 17 amino acids. V shed 0 bases and J 0 bases; nucleotides not matched to a gene: 8.

The chain combines TRBV19 with TRBJ2-5; D tentatively reads TRBD1 or TRBD2 (5 bases each). Germline CDR1 is LNHDA and CDR2 is SQIVND (reference sequence). V lost 4 bases and J lost 1, with 13 bases in between. The CDR3 is made up of 15 amino acids. The CDR3 sequence: CASSSRWGPQETQYF. Written as DNA, the CDR3 is TGTGCCAGTAGTAGTCGTTGGGGACCCCAAGAGACCCAGTACTTC.

The rearrangement joins TRBV20-1 to TRBJ1-6; possible D gene TRBD1, 5 bases. V was trimmed by 4 bases and J by 6 bases, leaving 10 bases between them. Germline CDR1 DFQATT, CDR2 SNEGSKA (reference sequence). The CDR3 spans 13 residues. The DNA for the CDR3 is TGCAGTGCTACAGGGAATAGTAATTCACCCCTCCACTTT. Protein sequence: CSATGNSNSPLHF.

This chain joins TRBV11-1 and TRBJ1-2; the match to TRBD1 covers 8 bases. Germline-derived CDR1 and CDR2 are SGHAT and FQDESV (reference sequence). The ends lost 1 base at V and 5 bases at J; junction bases unmatched: 15. CDR3 length: 18 residues. Here the CDR3 DNA reads TGTGCCAGCAGCTTAGTCCCCTTTATCGGGGACAGGAGATATGGCTACACCTTC. This encodes CASSLVPFIGDRRYGYTF.

This clonotype showed up many times. This chain connects TRBV20-1 to TRBJ2-7; no definite D call. CDR1 and CDR2 from the germline V gene are DFQATT and SNEGSKA (reference sequence). CDR3 length: 14 residues. With 3 bases removed from V and 7 bases from J, the gap between germline ends came to 19 bases. CDR3 bases: TGCAGTGCTAGGCGTCCCAGGCAACCTGGGGAGCAGTACTTC. Translating gives CSARRPRQPGEQYF.

Remarks on this clonotype: Sequence at one end of the junction differs from germline and may be a read error. The chain carries TRBV7-7 and TRBJ2-3, with 7 bases aligning to TRBD1. Germline V gene sequence: CDR1 SSHAT, CDR2 FNYEAQ (reference sequence). The CDR3 consists of 18 residues. The CDR3, as DNA: TGTGCTAGCAGCTTGAGTGGCTCAACAGGGGTGTCCACAGATACGCAGTATTTT. Protein product: CASSLSGSTGVSTDTQYF.

The V call is TRBV2, the J call TRBJ2-2, with D unclear. The CDR3 covers 13 residues. Germline loops: CDR1 SNHLY, CDR2 FYNNEI. Trimming took 4 bases from V and 1 from J, leaving 4 bases between them. CDR3 sequence reads: CASSVVNTGELFF. CDR3 DNA: TGTGCCAGCAGTGTTGTGAACACCGGGGAGCTGTTTTTT. Full variable domain (missing parts from reference TRBV2 and TRBJ2-2): EPEVTQTPSHQVTQMGQEVILRCVPISNHLYFYWYRQILGQKVEFLVSFYNNEISEKSEIFDDQFSVERPDGSNFTLKIRSTKLEDSAMYFCASSVVNTGELFFGEGSRLTVL.

The V and J genes are TRBV6-5 and TRBJ1-2; TRBD1 matches at 7 bases. The length of the CDR3 is 15 residues. Germline V gene sequence: CDR1 MNHEY, CDR2 SVGAGI. V was pared by 4 bases and J by 5 bases, with 10 bases of the junction left unmatched. In DNA, the CDR3 is TGTGCCAGCAGTTCCCTACCGACAGGGCGGTATGGCTACACCTTC. This codes for CASSSLPTGRYGYTF.

This clonotype has ten or more counts. V usage is TRBV29-1 and J usage is TRBJ2-7; TRBD1 agrees at 10 bases. Germline CDR1 is SQVTM and CDR2 is ANQGSEA. The CDR3 has 11 amino acids. The V and J ends lost 8 bases and 6 bases, in that order; junction bases with no gene match: 4. The CDR3, as DNA: TGCAGCACCCGGGACAGGGGCGAGCAGTACTTC. Translated: CSTRDRGEQYF.

The sample holds a few counts of this clonotype. The J gene is TRBJ2-1, the V gene TRBV27; 11 bases are shared with TRBD2. Per the germline V gene, CDR1 is MNHEY and CDR2 is SMNVEV (reference sequence). V gave up 5 bases and J gave up 6 bases; unmatched junction bases: 6. The CDR3 extends over 15 amino acids. CDR3 sequence reads: CASSVLAGVGNEQFF. The DNA of the CDR3 is TGTGCCAGCAGTGTACTAGCGGGAGTTGGCAATGAGCAGTTCTTC.

This clonotype was counted at least ten times. The V and J genes are TRBV4-3 and TRBJ2-2; D tentatively reads TRBD1 or TRBD2 (5 bases each). Germline-derived CDR1 and CDR2 are LGHNA and YSLEER. There are 15 residues in the CDR3. The V gene lost 5 bases and the J gene lost 7 bases, with 17 bases spanning the gap. CDR3 amino acids: CASSEGTAWIGELFF. The CDR3 DNA is TGCGCCAGCAGCGAAGGGACGGCTTGGATCGGGGAGCTGTTTTTT.

Here the CDR3 reads CSAHKLPGQGADEQFF. The CDR3, as DNA: TGCAGTGCTCATAAGTTGCCGGGACAGGGGGCGGACGAGCAGTTCTTC. V usage is TRBV20-1 and J usage is TRBJ2-1; 12 bases are shared with TRBD1. The germline V gene encodes CDR1 DFQATT and CDR2 SNEGSKA (reference sequence). V gave up 5 bases and J gave up 10 bases; unmatched junction bases: 15. This CDR3 region has 16 residues.

At least ten counts were recorded for this clonotype. The chain is built from TRBV20-1 and TRBJ2-1, with no clear D. Trimming took off 5 bases at V and 7 bases at J, with 9 bases between the two ends. Germline CDR1 is DFQATT and CDR2 is SNEGSKA (reference sequence). This CDR3 region has 11 residues. CDR3 nucleotide sequence: TGCAGTGCTGAGGAGTGGAATGAGCAGTTCTTC. Residues: CSAEEWNEQFF.

The chain has TRBV20-1 and TRBJ1-6; D is perhaps TRBD1 (5 bases). The CDR3 has 12 residues. V was pared by 6 bases and J by 5 bases, with 8 bases between. The V gene's germline CDR1 is DFQATT and CDR2 SNEGSKA (reference sequence). The CDR3 here is CSAGENNSPLHF. The CDR3 DNA is TGCAGTGCGGGGGAAAATAATTCACCCCTCCACTTT.

The rearrangement uses TRBV10-3 and TRBJ1-4; perhaps TRBD1 as D (5 bases). The germline CDR1 and CDR2 sequences are ENHRY and SYGVKD. The CDR3 is 18 amino acids. Between the trimmed V and J ends, which lost 0 bases and 8 bases, there was a span of 22 bases. The CDR3 is CAISESRGVSSSGEKLFF. Written as DNA, the CDR3 is TGTGCCATCAGTGAGTCGCGGGGGGTTTCCAGTTCTGGCGAAAAACTGTTTTTT.

The chain has TRBV20-1 and TRBJ2-3; TRBD1 matches at 8 bases. This CDR3 region has 15 residues. From germline, CDR1 is DFQATT and CDR2 SNEGSKA (reference sequence). Trimming cost V 0 bases and J 2 bases; bases outside gene matches: 4. The CDR3 DNA sequence: TGCAGTGCTAGAGAATACAGGGGGTTCACAGATACGCAGTATTTT. Amino acid sequence: CSAREYRGFTDTQYF.

This clonotype was seen a few times. The J gene is TRBJ1-1, the V gene TRBV6-5, with 8 positions matching TRBD1. Trimming removed 8 bases from V and 3 bases from J; junction bases left unmatched: 8. This CDR3 has 14 residues. Germline V gene lookup returns CDR1 MNHEY and CDR2 SVGAGI. The CDR3 reads CASGSTGVYTEAFF. CDR3 coding DNA: TGTGCCAGCGGGTCGACAGGGGTGTACACTGAAGCTTTCTTT.

This clonotype was found a few times. The CDR3 reads CASSSQRVSYNEQFF. The CDR3, as DNA: TGTGCCAGCAGCTCCCAGCGGGTCTCCTACAATGAGCAGTTCTTC. This rearrangement joins TRBV11-2 to TRBJ2-1, with D possibly matching TRBD2 (6 bases). The CDR3 totals 15 residues. Per the germline V gene, CDR1 is SGHAT and CDR2 is FQNNGV. Trimming left V 4 bases short and J 0 bases short, with 10 bases between.

This clonotype turned up a few times. This chain joins TRBV7-2 and TRBJ2-7, with TRBD1 as a possible D gene (5 bases). In germline, CDR1 is SGHTA, CDR2 FQGNSA. The CDR3 is 15 residues long. V lost 2 bases and J 3 bases, leaving 14 bases between the germline ends. The DNA of the CDR3 is TGTGCCAGCAGCTTATTCCTGGCAGGGCTCTACGAGCAGTACTTC. Residues: CASSLFLAGLYEQYF.

This clonotype was counted between two and nine times. V and J are TRBV5-5 and TRBJ2-7, with TRBD2 identical over 7 bases. Germline CDR1 is SGHKS and CDR2 is YYEKEE (reference sequence). The CDR3 extends over 15 amino acids. With 0 bases clipped from V and 1 base from J, the junction kept 4 bases outside the gene matches. For the CDR3, the DNA is TGTGCCAGCAGCTTGGCCTCTAGCGGTTCCTACGAGCAGTACTTC. Translation: CASSLASSGSYEQYF.

The J gene is TRBJ2-3, the V gene TRBV4-1, with 11 nucleotides matching TRBD2. Trimming removed 0 bases from V and 5 bases from J; junction bases left unmatched: 10. CDR3 length: 18 amino acids. The germline CDR1 and CDR2 sequences are MGHRA and YSYEKL. CDR3 sequence (DNA): TGCGCCAGCAGCCAAGATAACCTTGGTAGCGGGGGGGTAGATACGCAGTATTTT. This gives the protein CASSQDNLGSGGVDTQYF.